This paragraph reports one T cell receptor beta chain. The data stem from a study of T cell changes during pregnancy in multiple sclerosis. Assay: immunoSEQ multiplex PCR; the TCRdb copy retains only in-frame clones and omits some. The data hold some 79,000 clones, with under 95% observed a single time. There are 14 residues in the CDR3. Germline loops: CDR1 SGHNT, CDR2 YYREEE (reference sequence). V was clipped by 0 bases and J by 2 bases, with 8 bases between them. The chain recombines TRBV5-4 with TRBJ1-2; no clear D gene. Sequenced material: CD4+ T cells from peripheral blood mononuclear cells, taken in the second trimester of pregnancy. This sequence originates from a female donor with multiple sclerosis, enrolled in a pregnancy study. CDR3 nucleotides: TGTGCCAGCAGCTTGGACCCAGGAAACTATGGCTACACCTTC. Translated: CASSLDPGNYGYTF.